This T cell receptor (beta chain) was recovered during a study of Ad26.COV2.S vaccination and SARS-CoV-2 variants (dated by TCRdb to the early 2020s). Background for the entire study: Donors in the vaccine arm were drawn from COV1001, a phase I-IIa trial of Ad26.COV2.S in healthy adults that was multicentre, randomized, double-blind and placebo-controlled. Ad26.COV2.S was administered intramuscularly at a dose of 5x10^10 or 1x10^11 viral particles, either as one shot or as two shots given 56 days apart. The specificity and breadth of SARS-CoV-2-reactive T cell receptors after Ad26.COV2.S vaccination were assessed by TCRbeta repertoire sequencing. A total of 32 samples were included in the TCR-sequenced set, comprising about 20 Ad26.COV2.S vaccine recipients, 5 placebo recipients and 8 SARS-CoV-2 convalescent individuals. Participants in the trial were split at random into five groups of five each, receiving low-dose or high-dose Ad26.COV2.S once or twice, or else placebo on both occasions. Investigators did not know the trial group allocation while performing experiments and assessing outcomes.

The treatment or condition label on this specimen signifies: about 20 received Ad26.COV2.S at low or high dose, single or two shots; 5 received placebo; per-sample allocation not given. Repertoires of vaccine and placebo recipients were sequenced from samples collected on day 63 after the first injection. Cohort 1b enrolled 20 to 30 adults aged 18-55 years at a single site in Boston, USA, between 29 July and 7 August 2020. Ad26.COV2.S consisted of a replication-incompetent adenovirus type 26 vector by which a prefusion-stabilized SARS-CoV-2 spike protein from the original Wuhan strain was expressed. The immunoSEQ Assay was the method used to sequence TCRbeta CDR3 regions. After extraction, genomic DNA underwent amplification by bias-controlled multiplex PCR, followed by high-throughput sequencing. Per the original workflow: To quantify the absolute abundance of every unique TCRbeta CDR3 region, sequences were collapsed and filtered. Usable DNA was measured by amplifying reference genes present in all nucleated cells, and TCRbeta template counts were normalized to that usable DNA to estimate T cell fraction. Repertoire TCRs were annotated as SARS-CoV-2-specific when V gene, CDR3 amino acid sequence and J gene were exactly matched to a known reactive TCR set. MIRA supplied the reference SARS-CoV-2 TCR set, which was filtered for enrichment in COVID-19-positive ImmuneCODE repertoires so that public or cross-reactive TCRs were removed. Using the MIRA antigens, annotated TCRs were further analysed by specific ORF or by position within an ORF. Breadth was defined as annotated unique rearrangements over total unique productive rearrangements; depth was the summed frequency of those rearrangements. Two-sided Wilcoxon rank-sum tests were applied when comparing TCR breadth between groups. TCRdb holds this immuneACCESS table with in-frame rearrangements only. Some clones are missing; in checked studies, unresolved V genes explain under half, and the rest has no known cause. V, J and clone size were drawn from that table, and D and trimming were deduced from the DNA. Within this sample are some 390,000 clones, with 88% of them counted one time only. The ten biggest clones cover 3.5% of the sample.

About this clone: Its binding antigen is unknown. There are no base qualities to consult, and no much larger clone falls within one base.

The germline V gene supplies CDR1 SNHLY and CDR2 FYNNEI. Unmatched junction bases come to 7, with V trimmed by 7 bases and J by 8 bases. From cysteine to phenylalanine, the CDR3 is 14 amino acids long. Only CDR3 DNA remains: 42 bases, in frame from the first base. Results the study describes overall, beyond this receptor: Comparing responses between vaccine doses or regimens was not something the study was powered to do. Higher spike-specific TCR breadth was observed in Ad26.COV2.S recipients than in placebo recipients (P = 0.0014). According to the authors, total T cell responses may have been underestimated by the TCR breadth and depth analyses. Vaccine and placebo recipients had comparable non-spike TCR breadth, which fits with the vaccine containing only spike. After vaccination, substantial breadth of spike-specific CD8+ and CD4+ T cell responses was reported.

This sample comprised peripheral blood, obtained in a trial of Ad26.COV2.S vaccine versus placebo. The source of this sequence is a person between 18 and 65 years old who received the Ad26.COV2.S COVID-19 vaccine or a placebo. In this chain, TRBV2 is recombined with TRBJ1-6; 8 nucleotides in the junction match TRBD1. In nucleotides, the sequence is TGTGCCAGCAATTCTGACAGGGGTCATTCACCCCTCCACTTT. Its protein reads: CASNSDRGHSPLHF.